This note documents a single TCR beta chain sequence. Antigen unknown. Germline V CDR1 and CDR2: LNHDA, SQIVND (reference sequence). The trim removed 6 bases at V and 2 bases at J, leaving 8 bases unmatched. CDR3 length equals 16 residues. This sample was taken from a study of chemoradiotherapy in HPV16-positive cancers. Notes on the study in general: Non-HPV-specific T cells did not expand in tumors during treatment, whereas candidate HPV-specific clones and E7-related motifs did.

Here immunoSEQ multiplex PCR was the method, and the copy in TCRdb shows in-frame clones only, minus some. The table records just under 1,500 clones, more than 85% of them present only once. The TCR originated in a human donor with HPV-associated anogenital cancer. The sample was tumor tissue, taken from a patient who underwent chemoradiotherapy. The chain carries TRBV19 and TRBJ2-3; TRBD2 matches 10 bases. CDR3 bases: TGTGCCAGTAGCTCGGCTAGCGGGGGACCCACAGATACGCAGTATTTT. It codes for CASSSASGGPTDTQYF.